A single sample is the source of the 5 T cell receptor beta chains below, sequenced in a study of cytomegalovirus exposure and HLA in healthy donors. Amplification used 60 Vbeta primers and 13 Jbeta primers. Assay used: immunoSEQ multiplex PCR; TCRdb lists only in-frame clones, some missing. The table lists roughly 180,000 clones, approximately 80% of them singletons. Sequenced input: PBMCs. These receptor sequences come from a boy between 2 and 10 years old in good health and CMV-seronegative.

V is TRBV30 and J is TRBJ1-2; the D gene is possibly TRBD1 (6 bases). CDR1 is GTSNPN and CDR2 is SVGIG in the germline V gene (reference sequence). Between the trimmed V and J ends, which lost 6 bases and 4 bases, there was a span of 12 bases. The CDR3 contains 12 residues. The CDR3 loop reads CACDRNVYGYTF. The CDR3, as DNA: TGTGCCTGTGACAGGAACGTCTATGGCTACACCTTC.

The CDR3 bases are TGTGCCAGCAGTCCGTCACTGTCCCTCTACGAGCAGTACTTC. Translation: CASSPSLSLYEQYF. The gene calls are TRBV28 and TRBJ2-7; D is unclear. The germline V gene has CDR1 MDHEN and CDR2 SYDVKM. CDR3 size: 14 residues. Trimming cost V 5 bases and J 3 bases, with 14 bases left between them.

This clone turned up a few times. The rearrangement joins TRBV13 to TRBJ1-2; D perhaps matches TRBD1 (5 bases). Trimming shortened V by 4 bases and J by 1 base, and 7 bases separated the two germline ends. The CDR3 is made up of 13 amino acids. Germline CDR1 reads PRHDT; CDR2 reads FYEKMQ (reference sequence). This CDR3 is CASSSRGNYGYTF. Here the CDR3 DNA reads TGTGCCAGCAGCTCAAGGGGTAACTATGGCTACACCTTC.

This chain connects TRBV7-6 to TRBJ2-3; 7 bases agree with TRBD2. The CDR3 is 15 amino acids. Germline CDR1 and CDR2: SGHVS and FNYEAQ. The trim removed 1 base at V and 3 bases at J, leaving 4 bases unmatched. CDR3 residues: CASSLEERDTDTQYF. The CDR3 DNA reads TGTGCCAGCAGCTTAGAAGAGCGGGATACAGATACGCAGTATTTT. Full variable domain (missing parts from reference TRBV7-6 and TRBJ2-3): GAGVSQSPRYKVTKRGQDVALRCDPISGHVSLYWYRQALGQGPEFLTYFNYEAQQDKSGLPNDRFSAERPEGSISTLTIQRTEQRDSAMYRCASSLEERDTDTQYFGPGTRLTVL.

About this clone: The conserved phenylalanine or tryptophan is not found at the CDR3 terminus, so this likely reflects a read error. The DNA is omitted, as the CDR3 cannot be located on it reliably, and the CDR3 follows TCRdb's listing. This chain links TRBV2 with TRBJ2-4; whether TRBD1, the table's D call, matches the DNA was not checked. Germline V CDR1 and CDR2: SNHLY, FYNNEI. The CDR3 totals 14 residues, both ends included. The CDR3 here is CASMNPYIQGAISL.